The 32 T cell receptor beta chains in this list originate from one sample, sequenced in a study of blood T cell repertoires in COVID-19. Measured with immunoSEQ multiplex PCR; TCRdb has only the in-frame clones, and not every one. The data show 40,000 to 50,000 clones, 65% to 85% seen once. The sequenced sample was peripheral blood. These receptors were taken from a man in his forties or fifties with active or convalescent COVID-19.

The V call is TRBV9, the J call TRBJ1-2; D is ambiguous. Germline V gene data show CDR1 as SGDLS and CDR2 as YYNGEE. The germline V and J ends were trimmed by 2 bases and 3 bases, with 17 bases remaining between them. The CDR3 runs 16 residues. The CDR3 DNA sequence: TGTGCCAGCAGCGTCAAAGCGGGAGGGCGCGACTATGGCTACACCTTC. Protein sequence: CASSVKAGGRDYGYTF.

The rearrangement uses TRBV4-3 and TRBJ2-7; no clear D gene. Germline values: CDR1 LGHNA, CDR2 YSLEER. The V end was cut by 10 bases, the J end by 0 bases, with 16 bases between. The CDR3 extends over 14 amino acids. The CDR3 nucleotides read TGCGCCACCTCACTTTATGTATCCTCCTACGAGCAGTACTTC. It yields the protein CATSLYVSSYEQYF.

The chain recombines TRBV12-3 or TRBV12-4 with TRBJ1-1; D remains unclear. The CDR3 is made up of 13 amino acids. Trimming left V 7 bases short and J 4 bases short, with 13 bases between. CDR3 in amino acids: CASKMAEGTEAFF. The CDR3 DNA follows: TGTGCCAGCAAAATGGCCGAGGGCACTGAAGCTTTCTTT.

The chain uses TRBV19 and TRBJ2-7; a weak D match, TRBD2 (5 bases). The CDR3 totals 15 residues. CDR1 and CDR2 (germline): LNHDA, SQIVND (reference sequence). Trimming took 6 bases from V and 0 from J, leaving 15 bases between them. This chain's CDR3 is CASRTNSGSSYEQYF. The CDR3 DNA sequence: TGTGCCAGTAGGACGAACTCTGGGAGCTCCTACGAGCAGTACTTC.

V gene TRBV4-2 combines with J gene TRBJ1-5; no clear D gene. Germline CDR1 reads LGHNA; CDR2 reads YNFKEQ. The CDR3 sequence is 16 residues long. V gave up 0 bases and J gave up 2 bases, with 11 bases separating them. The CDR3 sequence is CASSQDDMRGNQPQHF. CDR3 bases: TGTGCCAGCAGCCAAGATGATATGAGGGGCAATCAGCCCCAGCATTTT.

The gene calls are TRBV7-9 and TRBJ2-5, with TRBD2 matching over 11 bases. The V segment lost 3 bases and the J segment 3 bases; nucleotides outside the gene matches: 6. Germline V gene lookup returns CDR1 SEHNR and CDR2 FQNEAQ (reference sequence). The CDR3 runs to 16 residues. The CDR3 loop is CASSLGLAGGEETQYF. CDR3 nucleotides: TGTGCCAGCAGCTTGGGCCTAGCGGGGGGTGAAGAGACCCAGTACTTC.

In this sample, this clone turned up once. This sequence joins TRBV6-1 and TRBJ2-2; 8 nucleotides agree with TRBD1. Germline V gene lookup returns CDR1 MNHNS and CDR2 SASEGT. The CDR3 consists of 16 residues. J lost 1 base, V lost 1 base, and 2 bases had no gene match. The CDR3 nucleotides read TGTGCCAGCAGTGAAGGGACAGGGATGAACACCGGGGAGCTGTTTTTT. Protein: CASSEGTGMNTGELFF.

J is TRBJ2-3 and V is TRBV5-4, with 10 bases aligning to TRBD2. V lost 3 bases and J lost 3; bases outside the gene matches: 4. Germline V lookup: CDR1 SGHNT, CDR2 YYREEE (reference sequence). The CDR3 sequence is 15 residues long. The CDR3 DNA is TGTGCCAGCAGCTCTAGCGGGAGAAGGACAGATACGCAGTATTTT. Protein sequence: CASSSSGRRTDTQYF. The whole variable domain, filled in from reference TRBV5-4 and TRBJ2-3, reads ETGVTQSPTHLIKTRGQQVTLRCSSQSGHNTVSWYQQALGQGPQFIFQYYREEENGRGNFPPRFSGLQFPNYSSELNVNALELDDSALYLCASSSSGRRTDTQYFGPGTRLTVL.

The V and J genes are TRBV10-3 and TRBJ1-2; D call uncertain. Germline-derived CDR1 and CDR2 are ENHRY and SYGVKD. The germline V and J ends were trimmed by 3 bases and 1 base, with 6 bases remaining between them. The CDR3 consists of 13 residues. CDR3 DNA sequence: TGTGCCATCAGTGAAACAGATAACTATGGCTACACCTTC. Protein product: CAISETDNYGYTF.

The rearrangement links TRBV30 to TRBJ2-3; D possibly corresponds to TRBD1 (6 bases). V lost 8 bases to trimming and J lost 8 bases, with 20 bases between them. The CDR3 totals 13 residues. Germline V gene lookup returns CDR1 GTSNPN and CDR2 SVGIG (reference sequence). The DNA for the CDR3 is TGTGCCGCGAGCAATCAGGGGCCAGGTACGCAGTATTTT. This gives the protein CAASNQGPGTQYF.

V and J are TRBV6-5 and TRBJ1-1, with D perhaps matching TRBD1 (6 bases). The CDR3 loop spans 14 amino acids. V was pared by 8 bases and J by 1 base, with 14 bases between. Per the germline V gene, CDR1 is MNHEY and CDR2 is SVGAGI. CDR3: CASELGAANTEAFF. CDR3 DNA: TGTGCCAGCGAACTGGGGGCAGCGAACACTGAAGCTTTCTTT.

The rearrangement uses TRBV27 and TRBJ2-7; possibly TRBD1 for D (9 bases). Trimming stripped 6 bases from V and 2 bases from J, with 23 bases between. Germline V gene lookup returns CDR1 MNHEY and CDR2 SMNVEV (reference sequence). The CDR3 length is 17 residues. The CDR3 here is CASRPGGGQGRTYEQYF. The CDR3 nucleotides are TGTGCCAGCAGACCCGGGGGGGGACAGGGAAGGACCTACGAGCAGTACTTC.

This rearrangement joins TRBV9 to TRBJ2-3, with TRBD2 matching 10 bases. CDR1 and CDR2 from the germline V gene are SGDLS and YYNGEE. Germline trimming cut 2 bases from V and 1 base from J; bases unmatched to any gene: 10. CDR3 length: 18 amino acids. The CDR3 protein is CASSVQGGTSVGTDTQYF. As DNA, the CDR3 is TGTGCCAGCAGCGTCCAAGGTGGGACTAGCGTCGGCACAGATACGCAGTATTTT. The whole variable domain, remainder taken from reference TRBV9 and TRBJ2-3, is DSGVTQTPKHLITATGQRVTLRCSPRSGDLSVYWYQQSLDQGLQFLIQYYNGEERAKGNILERFSAQQFPDLHSELNLSSLELGDSALYFCASSVQGGTSVGTDTQYFGPGTRLTVL.

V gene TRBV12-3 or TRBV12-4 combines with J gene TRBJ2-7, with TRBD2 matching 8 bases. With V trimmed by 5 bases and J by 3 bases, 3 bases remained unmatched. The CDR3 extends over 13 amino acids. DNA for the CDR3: TGTGCCAGCAGTCCGAGCGGGGGCTACGAGCAGTACTTC. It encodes CASSPSGGYEQYF.

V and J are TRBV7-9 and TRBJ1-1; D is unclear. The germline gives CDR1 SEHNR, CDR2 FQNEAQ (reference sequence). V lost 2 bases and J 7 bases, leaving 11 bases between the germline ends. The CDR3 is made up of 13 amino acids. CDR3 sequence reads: CASSLPTEGEAFF. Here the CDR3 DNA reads TGTGCCAGCAGCTTACCTACTGAGGGTGAAGCTTTCTTT.

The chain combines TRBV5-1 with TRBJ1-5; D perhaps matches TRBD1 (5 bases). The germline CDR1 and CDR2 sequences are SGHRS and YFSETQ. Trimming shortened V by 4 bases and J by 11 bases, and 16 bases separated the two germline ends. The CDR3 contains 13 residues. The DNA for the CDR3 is TGCGCCAGCAGCGAAGCTATGGGAGGGGCCCAGCATTTT. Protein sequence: CASSEAMGGAQHF. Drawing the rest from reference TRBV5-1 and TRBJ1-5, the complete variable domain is KAGVTQTPRYLIKTRGQQVTLSCSPISGHRSVSWYQQTPGQGLQFLFEYFSETQRNKGNFPGRFSGRQFSNSRSEMNVSTLELGDSALYLCASSEAMGGAQHFGDGTRLSIL.

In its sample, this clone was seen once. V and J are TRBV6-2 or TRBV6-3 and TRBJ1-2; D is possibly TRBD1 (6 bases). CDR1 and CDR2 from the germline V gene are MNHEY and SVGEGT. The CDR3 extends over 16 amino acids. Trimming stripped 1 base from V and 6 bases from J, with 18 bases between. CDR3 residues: CASSYYSPDSSDGYTF. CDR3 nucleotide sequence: TGTGCCAGCAGTTACTATTCCCCGGACAGCTCTGATGGCTACACCTTC.

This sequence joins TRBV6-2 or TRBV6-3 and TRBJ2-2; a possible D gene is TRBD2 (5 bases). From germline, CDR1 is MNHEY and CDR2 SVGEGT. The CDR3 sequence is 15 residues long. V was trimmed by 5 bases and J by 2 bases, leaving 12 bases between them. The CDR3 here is CASSETIPNTGELFF. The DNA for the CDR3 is TGTGCCAGCAGTGAGACTATCCCCAACACCGGGGAGCTGTTTTTT.

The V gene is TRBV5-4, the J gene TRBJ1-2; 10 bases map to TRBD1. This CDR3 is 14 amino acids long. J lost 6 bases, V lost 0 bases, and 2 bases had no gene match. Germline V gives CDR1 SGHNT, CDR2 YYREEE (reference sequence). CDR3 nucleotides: TGTGCCAGCAGCTTGGGACAGGGGGCCCATGGCTACACCTTC. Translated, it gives CASSLGQGAHGYTF.

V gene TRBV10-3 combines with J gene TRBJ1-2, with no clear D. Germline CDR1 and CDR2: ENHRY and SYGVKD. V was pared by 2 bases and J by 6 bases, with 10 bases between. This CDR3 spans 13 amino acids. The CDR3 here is CAISEGRRDGYTF. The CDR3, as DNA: TGTGCCATCAGTGAGGGGAGGAGGGATGGCTACACCTTC.

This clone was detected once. CDR3 nucleotide sequence: TGCAGCCTAAGGGGGGGAGGAACAGATACGCAGTATTTT. As protein: CSLRGGGTDTQYF. The chain recombines TRBV29-1 with TRBJ2-3, with a weak D call TRBD2 (7 bases). CDR1 SQVTM and CDR2 ANQGSEA come from the germline V gene. V gave up 8 bases and J gave up 3 bases, with 15 bases separating them. This CDR3 is 13 amino acids long.

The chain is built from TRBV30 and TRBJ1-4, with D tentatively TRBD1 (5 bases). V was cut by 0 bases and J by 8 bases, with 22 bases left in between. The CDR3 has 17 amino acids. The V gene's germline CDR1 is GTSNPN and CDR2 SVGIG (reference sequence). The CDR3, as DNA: TGTGCCTGGAGTGTAGTGCCCGGGGGAGGTTCGGGGGAAAAACTGTTTTTT. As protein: CAWSVVPGGGSGEKLFF.

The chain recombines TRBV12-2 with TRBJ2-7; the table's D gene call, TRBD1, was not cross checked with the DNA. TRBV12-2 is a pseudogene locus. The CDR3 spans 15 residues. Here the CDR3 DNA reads TGTGCAAGTCGCTTAGTCGGTCAGGGTTTGGTCGAGCAGTACTTC. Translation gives CASRLVGQGLVEQYF.

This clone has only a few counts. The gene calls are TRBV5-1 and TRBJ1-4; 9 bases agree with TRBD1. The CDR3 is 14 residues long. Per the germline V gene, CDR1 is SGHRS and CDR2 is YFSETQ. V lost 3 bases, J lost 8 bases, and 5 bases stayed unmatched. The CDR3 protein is CASSSGQGNEKLFF. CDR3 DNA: TGCGCCAGCAGCTCAGGACAGGGGAACGAAAAACTGTTTTTT.

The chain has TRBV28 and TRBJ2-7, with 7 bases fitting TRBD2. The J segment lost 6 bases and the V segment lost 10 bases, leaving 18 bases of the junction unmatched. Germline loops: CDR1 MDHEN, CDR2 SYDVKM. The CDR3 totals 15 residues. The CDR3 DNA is TGTGCCACCCTCACCCTCGACCGGCCGGGGGGCGAGCAGTACTTC. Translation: CATLTLDRPGGEQYF.

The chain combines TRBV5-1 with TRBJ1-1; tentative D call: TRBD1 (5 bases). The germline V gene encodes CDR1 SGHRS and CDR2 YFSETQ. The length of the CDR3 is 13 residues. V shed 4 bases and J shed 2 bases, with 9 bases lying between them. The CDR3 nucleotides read TGCGCCAGCAGCCCGGACACTAACACTGAAGCTTTCTTT. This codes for CASSPDTNTEAFF.

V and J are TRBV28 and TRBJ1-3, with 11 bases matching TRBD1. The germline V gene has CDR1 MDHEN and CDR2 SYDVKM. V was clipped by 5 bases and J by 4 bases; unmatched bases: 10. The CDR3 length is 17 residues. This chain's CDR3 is CASSLTGQGATGNTIYF. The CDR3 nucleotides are TGTGCCAGCAGTCTGACCGGACAGGGGGCAACAGGAAACACCATATATTTT.

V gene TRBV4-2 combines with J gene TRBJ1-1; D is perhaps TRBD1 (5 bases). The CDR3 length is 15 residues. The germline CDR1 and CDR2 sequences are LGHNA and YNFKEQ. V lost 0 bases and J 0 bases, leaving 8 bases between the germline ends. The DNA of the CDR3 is TGTGCCAGCAGCCAAGAGGGGGGGATGAACACTGAAGCTTTCTTT. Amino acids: CASSQEGGMNTEAFF.

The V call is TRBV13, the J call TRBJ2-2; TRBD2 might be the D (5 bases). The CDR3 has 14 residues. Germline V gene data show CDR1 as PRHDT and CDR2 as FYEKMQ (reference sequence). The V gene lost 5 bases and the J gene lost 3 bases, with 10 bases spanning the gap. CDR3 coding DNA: TGTGCCAGCAGCGCGGGTGCGGACACCGGGGAGCTGTTTTTT. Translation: CASSAGADTGELFF.

This CDR3 is CASSRTGRGNTEAFF. In nucleotides, the CDR3 is TGTGCCAGCAGTCGGACAGGGCGGGGAAACACTGAAGCTTTCTTT. The chain links TRBV7-2 to TRBJ1-1, with 8 positions matching TRBD1. The CDR3 loop spans 15 amino acids. Germline CDR1 SGHTA, CDR2 FQGNSA. With V trimmed by 6 bases and J by 2 bases, 8 bases remained unmatched.

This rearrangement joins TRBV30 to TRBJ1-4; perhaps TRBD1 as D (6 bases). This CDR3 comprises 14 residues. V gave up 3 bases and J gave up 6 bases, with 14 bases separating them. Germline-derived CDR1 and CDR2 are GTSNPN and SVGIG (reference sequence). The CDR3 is CAWRKGGDDEKLFF. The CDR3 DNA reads TGTGCCTGGAGAAAAGGGGGGGACGATGAAAAACTGTTTTTT.

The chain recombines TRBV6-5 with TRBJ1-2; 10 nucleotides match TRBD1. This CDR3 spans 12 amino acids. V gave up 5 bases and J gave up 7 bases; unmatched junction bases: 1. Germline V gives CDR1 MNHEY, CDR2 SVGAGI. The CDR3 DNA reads TGTGCCAGCAGTCGGACAGGGGGTGGCTACACCTTC. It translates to CASSRTGGGYTF.